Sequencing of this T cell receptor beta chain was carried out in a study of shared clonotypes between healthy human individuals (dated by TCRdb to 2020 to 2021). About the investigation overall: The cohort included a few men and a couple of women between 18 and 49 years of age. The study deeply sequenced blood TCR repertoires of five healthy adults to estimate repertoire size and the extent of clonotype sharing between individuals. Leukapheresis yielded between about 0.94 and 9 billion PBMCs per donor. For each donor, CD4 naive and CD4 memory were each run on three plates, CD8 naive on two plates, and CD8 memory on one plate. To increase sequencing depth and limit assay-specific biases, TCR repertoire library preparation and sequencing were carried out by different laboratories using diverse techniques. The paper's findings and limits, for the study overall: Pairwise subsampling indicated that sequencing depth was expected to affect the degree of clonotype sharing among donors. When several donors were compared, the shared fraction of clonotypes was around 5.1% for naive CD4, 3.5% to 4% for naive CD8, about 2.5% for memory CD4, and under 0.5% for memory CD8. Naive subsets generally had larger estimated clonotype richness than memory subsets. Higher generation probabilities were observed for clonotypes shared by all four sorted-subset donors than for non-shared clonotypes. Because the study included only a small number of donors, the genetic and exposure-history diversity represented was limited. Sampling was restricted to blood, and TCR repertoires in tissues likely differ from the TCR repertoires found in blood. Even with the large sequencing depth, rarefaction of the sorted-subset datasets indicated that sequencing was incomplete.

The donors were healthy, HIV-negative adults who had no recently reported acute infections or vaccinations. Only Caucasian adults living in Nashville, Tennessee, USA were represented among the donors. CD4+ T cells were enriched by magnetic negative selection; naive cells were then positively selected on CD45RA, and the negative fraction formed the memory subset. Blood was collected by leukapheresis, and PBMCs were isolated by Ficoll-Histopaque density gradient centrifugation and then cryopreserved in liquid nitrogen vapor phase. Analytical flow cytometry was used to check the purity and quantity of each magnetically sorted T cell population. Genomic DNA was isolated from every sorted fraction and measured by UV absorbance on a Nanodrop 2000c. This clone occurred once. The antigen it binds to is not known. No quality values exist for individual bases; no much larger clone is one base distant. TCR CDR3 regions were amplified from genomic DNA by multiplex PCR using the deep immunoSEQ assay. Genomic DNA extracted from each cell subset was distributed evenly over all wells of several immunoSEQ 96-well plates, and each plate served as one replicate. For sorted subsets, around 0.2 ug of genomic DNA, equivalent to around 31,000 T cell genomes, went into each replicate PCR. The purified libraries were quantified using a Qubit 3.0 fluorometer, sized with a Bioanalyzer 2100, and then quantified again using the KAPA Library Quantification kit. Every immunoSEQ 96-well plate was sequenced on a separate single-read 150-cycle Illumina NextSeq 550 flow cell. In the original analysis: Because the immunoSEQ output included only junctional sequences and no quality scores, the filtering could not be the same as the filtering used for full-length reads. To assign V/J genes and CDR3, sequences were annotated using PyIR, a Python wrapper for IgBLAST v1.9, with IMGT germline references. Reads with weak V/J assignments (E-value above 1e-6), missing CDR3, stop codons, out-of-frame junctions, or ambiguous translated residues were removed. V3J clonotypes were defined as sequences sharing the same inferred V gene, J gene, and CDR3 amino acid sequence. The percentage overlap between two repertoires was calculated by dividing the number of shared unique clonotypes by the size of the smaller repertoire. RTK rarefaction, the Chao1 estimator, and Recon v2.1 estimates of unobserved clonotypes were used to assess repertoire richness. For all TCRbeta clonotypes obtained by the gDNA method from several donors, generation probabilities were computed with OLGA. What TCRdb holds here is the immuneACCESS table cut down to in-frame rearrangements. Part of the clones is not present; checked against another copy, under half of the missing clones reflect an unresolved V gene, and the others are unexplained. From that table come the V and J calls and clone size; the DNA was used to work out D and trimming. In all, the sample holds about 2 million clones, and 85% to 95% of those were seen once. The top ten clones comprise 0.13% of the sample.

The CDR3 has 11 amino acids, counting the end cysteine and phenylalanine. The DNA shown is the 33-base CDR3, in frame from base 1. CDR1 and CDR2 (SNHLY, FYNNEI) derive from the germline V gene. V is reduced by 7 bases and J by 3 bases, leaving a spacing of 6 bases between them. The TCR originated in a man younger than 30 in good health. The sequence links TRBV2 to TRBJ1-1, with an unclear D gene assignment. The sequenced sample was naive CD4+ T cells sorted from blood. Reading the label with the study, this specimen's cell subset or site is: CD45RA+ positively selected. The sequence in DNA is TGTGCCAGCAAGATCGACACTGAAGCTTTCTTT. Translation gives CASKIDTEAFF.